This is a list of T cell receptor beta chains from one sample in a study of TIL therapy for anti-PD-1-resistant metastatic lung cancer. The repertoire was sequenced with immunoSEQ multiplex PCR; TCRdb's copy has only in-frame clones and lacks some. The sample lists 52,000 or so clones; around four fifths were seen once. The sample in question was blood, obtained at baseline. These receptors all stem from a person aged 25-80 years with non-small cell lung cancer. Each CDR3 is given with its conserved first and last residue. D genes are given only for firm matches. Only part of the rows carry a size: once, few, many, or a class if the clone is expanded.

V gene,D gene,clone size,J gene,CDR3 DNA,CDR3 protein
TRBV9,TRBD2,-,TRBJ2-5,TGTGCCAGCAGCGGCTGGGGCGGGGGGCCGGAGACCCAGTACTTC,CASSGWGGGPETQYF
TRBV6-5,-,-,TRBJ1-4,TGTGCCAGCAGTTTCGCACGGACGGCTAATGAAAAACTGTTTTTT,CASSFARTANEKLFF
TRBV11-2,-,-,TRBJ2-7,TGTGCCAGCAGCTCCCTGAAGGGGGTATCTATCGAGCAGTACTTC,CASSSLKGVSIEQYF
TRBV6-5,TRBD2,-,TRBJ2-1,TGTGCCAGCAGTCGACGGGGGGGTTCTCGGCAGTTCTTC,CASSRRGGSRQFF
TRBV6-5,TRBD1,once,TRBJ1-6,TGTGCCAGCTGGGGGTTACGAGGGGGCGATTCACCCCTCCACTTT,CASWGLRGGDSPLHF
TRBV7-9,-,-,TRBJ1-6,TGTGCCAGCAGCGGGGAGCAGGGTTCACCCCTCCACTTT,CASSGEQGSPLHF
TRBV15,-,-,TRBJ1-5,TGTGCCACCAGCAGAGATCTTCAGCCCCAGCATTTT,CATSRDLQPQHF
TRBV7-2,TRBD2,-,TRBJ2-2,TGTGCCAGCAGCTTCGGCGGGGGAGGCACCGGGGAGCTGTTTTTT,CASSFGGGGTGELFF
TRBV7-2,TRBD2,-,TRBJ2-5,TGTGCCAGCAGCCCACCCCCGGGACTAGCGGCCAAAAAAGAGACCCAGTACTTC,CASSPPPGLAAKKETQYF
TRBV5-6,TRBD1,-,TRBJ1-1,TGTGCCAGCAGCTTGAGGGGGCGACATATGAACACTGAAGCTTTCTTT,CASSLRGRHMNTEAFF
TRBV7-2,TRBD1,-,TRBJ1-3,TGTGCCAGCAGCTTAAACAGGGGAACTGGAAACACCATATATTTT,CASSLNRGTGNTIYF
TRBV5-1,-,few,TRBJ1-1,TGCGCCAGCAGCAGATCAGGGAGTATGGACACTGAAGCTTTCTTT,CASSRSGSMDTEAFF
TRBV19,TRBD2,-,TRBJ2-1,TGTGCCAGTAGTTCCCCTCCTGGGCGGGAGGGCCGTTACAATGAGCAGTTCTTC,CASSSPPGREGRYNEQFF
TRBV19,TRBD1,-,TRBJ2-1,TGTGCCAGTAGGGCCGGACAGGGACGATACAATGAGCAGTTCTTC,CASRAGQGRYNEQFF
TRBV9,-,-,TRBJ2-5,TGTGCCAGCAGCGTCGGCTTGCCCGAGACCCAGTACTTC,CASSVGLPETQYF
TRBV6-5,-,-,TRBJ1-2,TGTGCCAGCAGCACAGGGAATGGCTACACCTTC,CASSTGNGYTF
TRBV5-5,-,few,TRBJ1-5,TGTGCCAGCAGCTTGGGGACCCACTCTCAGCCCCAGCATTTT,CASSLGTHSQPQHF
TRBV10-3,TRBD1,-,TRBJ1-2,TGTGCCATCAGTGAAGCAGGGGGGACGAATGGCTACACCTTC,CAISEAGGTNGYTF
TRBV6-7,TRBD2,-,TRBJ2-3,TGTGCCAGCAGTCTTCGACTAGCGCTGGGCCGGATAGATACGCAGTATTTT,CASSLRLALGRIDTQYF
TRBV5-4,TRBD2,-,TRBJ2-5,TGTGCCAGCAGCCCCGGAGCGGGGGGGCCGGAGACCCAGTACTTC,CASSPGAGGPETQYF
TRBV7-9,-,once,TRBJ2-1,TGTGCCAGCATCATCGCTAATGAGCAGTTCTTC,CASIIANEQFF
TRBV2,TRBD1,-,TRBJ1-1,TGTGCCACCGGGACAGTCTACACTGAAGCTTTCTTT,CATGTVYTEAFF
TRBV11-3,TRBD2,-,TRBJ2-2,TGTGCCAGCAGCTTAGATCGCTGGCTAGCGGGGACTAACACCGGGGAGCTGTTTTTT,CASSLDRWLAGTNTGELFF
TRBV6-5,TRBD2,-,TRBJ2-3,TGTGCCAGCAGATCCAGTGCGGGGGGCGGGAATACGCAGTATTTT,CASRSSAGGGNTQYF
TRBV6-4,TRBD1,-,TRBJ2-1,TGTGCCAGCAGTAAAAAGGGGACAGCCTCGAGCAATGAGCAGTTCTTC,CASSKKGTASSNEQFF
TRBV7-2,TRBD1,-,TRBJ2-2,TGTGCCAGCAGCACCCGACAGGGGGTAGGCGGGGAGCTGTTTTTT,CASSTRQGVGGELFF
TRBV7-9,TRBD1,once,TRBJ2-7,TGTGCCAGCAGCCCGGGGACAGGGGGGGTCGGGCAGTACTTC,CASSPGTGGVGQYF
TRBV7-9,TRBD2,-,TRBJ2-3,TGTGCCAGCAGCCCGAGCGGGGGGGGCGCGACAGATACGCAGTATTTT,CASSPSGGGATDTQYF
TRBV29-1,-,-,TRBJ2-2,TGCAGCGGGAGGGGGCCCACCGGGGAGCTGTTTTTT,CSGRGPTGELFF